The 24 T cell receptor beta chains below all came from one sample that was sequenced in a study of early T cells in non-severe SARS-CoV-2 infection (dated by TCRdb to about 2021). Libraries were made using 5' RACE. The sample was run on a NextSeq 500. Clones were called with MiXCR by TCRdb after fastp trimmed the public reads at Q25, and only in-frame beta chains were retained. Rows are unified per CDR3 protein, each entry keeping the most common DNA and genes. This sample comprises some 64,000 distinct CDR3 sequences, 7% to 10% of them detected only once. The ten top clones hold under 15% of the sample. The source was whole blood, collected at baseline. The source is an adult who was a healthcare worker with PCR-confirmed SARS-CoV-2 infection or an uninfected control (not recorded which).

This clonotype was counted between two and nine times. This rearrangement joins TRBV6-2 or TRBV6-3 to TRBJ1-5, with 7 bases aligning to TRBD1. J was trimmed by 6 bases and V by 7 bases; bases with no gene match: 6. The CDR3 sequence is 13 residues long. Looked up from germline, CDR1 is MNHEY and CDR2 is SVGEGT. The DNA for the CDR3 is TGTGCCAGCAATCCCAGGGGGGGTCAGCCCCAGCATTTT. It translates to CASNPRGGQPQHF.

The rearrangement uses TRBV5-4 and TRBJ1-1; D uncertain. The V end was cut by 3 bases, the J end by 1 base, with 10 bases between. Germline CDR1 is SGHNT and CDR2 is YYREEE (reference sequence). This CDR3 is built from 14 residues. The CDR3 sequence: CASSSHAKNTEAFF. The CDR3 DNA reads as TGTGCCAGCAGCTCCCATGCCAAGAACACTGAAGCTTTCTTT. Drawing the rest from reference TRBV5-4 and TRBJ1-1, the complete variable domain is ETGVTQSPTHLIKTRGQQVTLRCSSQSGHNTVSWYQQALGQGPQFIFQYYREEENGRGNFPPRFSGLQFPNYSSELNVNALELDDSALYLCASSSHAKNTEAFFGQGTRLTVV.

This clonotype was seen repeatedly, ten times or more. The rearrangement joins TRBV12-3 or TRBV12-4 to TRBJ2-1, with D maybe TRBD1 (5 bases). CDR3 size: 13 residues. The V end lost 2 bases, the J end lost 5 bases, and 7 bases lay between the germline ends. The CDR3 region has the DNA TGTGCCAGCAGTTTACAGGGCAACAATGAGCAGTTCTTC. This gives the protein CASSLQGNNEQFF.

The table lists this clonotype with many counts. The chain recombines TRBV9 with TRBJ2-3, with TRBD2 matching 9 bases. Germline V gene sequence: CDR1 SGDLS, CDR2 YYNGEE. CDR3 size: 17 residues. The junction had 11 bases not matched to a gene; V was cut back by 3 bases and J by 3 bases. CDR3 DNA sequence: TGTGCCAGCAGCGCCCCGGGCGGGAGGGCAAGTACAGATACGCAGTATTTT. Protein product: CASSAPGGRASTDTQYF.

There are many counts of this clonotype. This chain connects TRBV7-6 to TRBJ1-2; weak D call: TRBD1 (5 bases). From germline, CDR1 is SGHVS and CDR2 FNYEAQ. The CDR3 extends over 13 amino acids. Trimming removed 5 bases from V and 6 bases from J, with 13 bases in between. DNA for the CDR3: TGTGCCAGCAGCACGCAGGGATCGGATGGCTACACCTTC. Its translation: CASSTQGSDGYTF. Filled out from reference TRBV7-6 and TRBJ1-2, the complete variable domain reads GAGVSQSPRYKVTKRGQDVALRCDPISGHVSLYWYRQALGQGPEFLTYFNYEAQQDKSGLPNDRFSAERPEGSISTLTIQRTEQRDSAMYRCASSTQGSDGYTFGSGTRLTVV.

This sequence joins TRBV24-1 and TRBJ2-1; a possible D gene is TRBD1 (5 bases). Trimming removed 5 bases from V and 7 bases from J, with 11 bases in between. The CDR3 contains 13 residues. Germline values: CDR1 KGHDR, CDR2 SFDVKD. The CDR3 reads CATSGSYRNEQFF. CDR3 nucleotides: TGTGCCACCAGTGGATCCTACAGGAATGAGCAGTTCTTC.

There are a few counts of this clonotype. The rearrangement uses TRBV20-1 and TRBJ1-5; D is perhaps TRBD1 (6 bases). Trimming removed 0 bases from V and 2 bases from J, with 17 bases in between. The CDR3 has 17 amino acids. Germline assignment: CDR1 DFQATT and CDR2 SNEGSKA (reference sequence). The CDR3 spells CSARDRARGGRNQPQHF. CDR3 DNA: TGCAGTGCTAGAGATCGGGCCAGGGGAGGCCGCAATCAGCCCCAGCATTTT.

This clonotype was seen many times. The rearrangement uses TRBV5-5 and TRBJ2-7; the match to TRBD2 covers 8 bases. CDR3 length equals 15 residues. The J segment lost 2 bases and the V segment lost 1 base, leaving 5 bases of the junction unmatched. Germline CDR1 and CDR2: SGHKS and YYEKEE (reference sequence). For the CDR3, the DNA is TGTGCCAGCAGCTTGCAACTAGCGGAGACCTACGAGCAGTACTTC. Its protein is CASSLQLAETYEQYF.

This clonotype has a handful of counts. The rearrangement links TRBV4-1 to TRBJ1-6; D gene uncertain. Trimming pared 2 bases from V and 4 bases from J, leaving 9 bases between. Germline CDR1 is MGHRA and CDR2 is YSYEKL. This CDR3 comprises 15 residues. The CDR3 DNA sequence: TGCGCCAGCAGCCAACGGGCAGCGTATAATTCACCCCTCCACTTT. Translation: CASSQRAAYNSPLHF.

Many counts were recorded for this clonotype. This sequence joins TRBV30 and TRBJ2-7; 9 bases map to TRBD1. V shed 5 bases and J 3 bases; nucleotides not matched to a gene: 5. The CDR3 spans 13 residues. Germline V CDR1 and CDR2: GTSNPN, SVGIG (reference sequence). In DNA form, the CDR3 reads TGTGCCTGGGCCGGGACAGGGAACTACGAGCAGTACTTC. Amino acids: CAWAGTGNYEQYF. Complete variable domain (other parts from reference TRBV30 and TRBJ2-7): SQTIHQWPATLVQPVGSPLSLECTVEGTSNPNLYWYRQAAGRGLQLLFYSVGIGQISSEVPQNLSASRPQDRQFILSSKKLLLSDSGFYLCAWAGTGNYEQYFGPGTRLTVT.

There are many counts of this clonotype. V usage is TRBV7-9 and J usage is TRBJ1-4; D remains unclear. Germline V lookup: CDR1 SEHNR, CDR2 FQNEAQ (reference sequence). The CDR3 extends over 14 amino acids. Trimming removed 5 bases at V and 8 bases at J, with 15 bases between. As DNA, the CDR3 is TGTGCCAGCAGCGAGGGATCTGGGAAAGAAAAACTGTTTTTT. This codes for CASSEGSGKEKLFF.

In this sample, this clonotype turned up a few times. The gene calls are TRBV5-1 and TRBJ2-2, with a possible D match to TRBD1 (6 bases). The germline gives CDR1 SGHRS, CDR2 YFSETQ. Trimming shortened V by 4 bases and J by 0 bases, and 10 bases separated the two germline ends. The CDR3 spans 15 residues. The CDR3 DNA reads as TGCGCCAGCAGCCTTGGACAGTCGAACACCGGGGAGCTGTTTTTT. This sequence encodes CASSLGQSNTGELFF.

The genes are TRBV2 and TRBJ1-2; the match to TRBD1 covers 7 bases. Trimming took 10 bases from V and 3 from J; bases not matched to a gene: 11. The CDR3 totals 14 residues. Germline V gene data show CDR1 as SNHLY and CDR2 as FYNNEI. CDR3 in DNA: TGTGCCAACTCCTACAGGGGAAGAGACTATGGCTACACCTTC. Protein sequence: CANSYRGRDYGYTF.

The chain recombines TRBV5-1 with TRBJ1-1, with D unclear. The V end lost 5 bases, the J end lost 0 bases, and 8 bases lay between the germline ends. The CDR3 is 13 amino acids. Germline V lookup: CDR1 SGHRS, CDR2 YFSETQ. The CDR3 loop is CASRQIMNTEAFF. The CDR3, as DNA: TGCGCCAGCAGGCAGATCATGAACACTGAAGCTTTCTTT.

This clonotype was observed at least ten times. Here the CDR3 DNA reads TGTGCCAGCAGTTCCACAGGGATAGGCAATCAGCCCCAGCATTTT. Amino acids: CASSSTGIGNQPQHF. The chain links TRBV2 to TRBJ1-5; D perhaps matches TRBD1 (6 bases). Germline V CDR1 and CDR2: SNHLY, FYNNEI. V lost 5 bases and J lost 2, with 13 bases in between. This CDR3 has 15 amino acids.

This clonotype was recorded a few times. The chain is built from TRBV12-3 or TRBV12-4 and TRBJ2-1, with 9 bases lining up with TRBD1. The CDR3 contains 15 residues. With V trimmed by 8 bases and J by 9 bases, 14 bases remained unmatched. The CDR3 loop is CASGPGTGRGGEQFF. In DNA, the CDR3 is TGTGCCAGCGGCCCAGGGACAGGGAGAGGGGGTGAGCAGTTCTTC.

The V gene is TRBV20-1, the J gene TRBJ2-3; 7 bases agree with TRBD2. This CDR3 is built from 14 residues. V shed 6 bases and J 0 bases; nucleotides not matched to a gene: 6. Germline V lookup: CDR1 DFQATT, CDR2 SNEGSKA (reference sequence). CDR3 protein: CSAGRASSTDTQYF. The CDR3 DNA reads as TGCAGTGCAGGGAGGGCCTCTAGCACAGATACGCAGTATTTT.

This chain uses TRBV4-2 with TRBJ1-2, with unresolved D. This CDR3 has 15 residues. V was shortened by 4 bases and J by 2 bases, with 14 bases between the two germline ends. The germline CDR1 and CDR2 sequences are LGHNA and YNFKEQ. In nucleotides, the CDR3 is TGTGCCAGCAGCCTACGGACGGGAGCAAACTATGGCTACACCTTC. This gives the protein CASSLRTGANYGYTF.

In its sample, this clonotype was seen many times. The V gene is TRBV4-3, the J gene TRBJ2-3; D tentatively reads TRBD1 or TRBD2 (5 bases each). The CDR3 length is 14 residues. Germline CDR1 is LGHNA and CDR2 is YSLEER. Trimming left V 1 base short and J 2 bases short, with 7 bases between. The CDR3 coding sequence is TGCGCCAGCAGCCAAGCGGGACCCACAGATACGCAGTATTTT. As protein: CASSQAGPTDTQYF.

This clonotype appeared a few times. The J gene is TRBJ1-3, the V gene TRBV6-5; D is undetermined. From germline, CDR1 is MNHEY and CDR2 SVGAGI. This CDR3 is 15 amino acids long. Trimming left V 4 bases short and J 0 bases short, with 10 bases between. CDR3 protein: CASSLAKISGNTIYF. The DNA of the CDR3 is TGTGCCAGCAGTTTAGCGAAAATCTCTGGAAACACCATATATTTT.

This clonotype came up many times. Here the CDR3 reads CSGNRDGEQYF. The CDR3 DNA reads TGCAGCGGAAACCGGGACGGTGAGCAGTACTTC. The V gene is TRBV29-1, the J gene TRBJ2-7; D tentatively reads TRBD1 or TRBD2 (5 bases each). The CDR3 covers 11 residues. The V and J ends lost 7 bases and 7 bases respectively, with 14 bases between them. Germline V lookup: CDR1 SQVTM, CDR2 ANQGSEA.

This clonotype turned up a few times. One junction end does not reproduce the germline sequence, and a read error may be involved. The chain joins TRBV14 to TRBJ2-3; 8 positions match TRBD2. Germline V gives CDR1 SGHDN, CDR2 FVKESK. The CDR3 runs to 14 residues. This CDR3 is CASSQGTSRDTQYF. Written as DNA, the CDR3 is TGTGCCAGCAGCCAAGGGACTAGCAGAGATACGCAGTATTTT.

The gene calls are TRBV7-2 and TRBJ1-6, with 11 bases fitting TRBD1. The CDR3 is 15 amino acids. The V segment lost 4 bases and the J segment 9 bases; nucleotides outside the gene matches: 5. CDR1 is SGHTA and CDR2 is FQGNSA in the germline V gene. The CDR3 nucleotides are TGTGCCAGCAGCTGGGGACAGGGGGACCTTTCACCCCTCCACTTT. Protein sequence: CASSWGQGDLSPLHF.

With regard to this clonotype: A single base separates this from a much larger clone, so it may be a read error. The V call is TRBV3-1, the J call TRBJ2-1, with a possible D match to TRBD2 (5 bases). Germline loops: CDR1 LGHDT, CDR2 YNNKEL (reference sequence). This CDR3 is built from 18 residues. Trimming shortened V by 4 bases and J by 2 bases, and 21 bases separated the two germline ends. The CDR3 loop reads CASSPGRVAREPYNEQFF. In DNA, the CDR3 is TGTGCCAGCAGCCCAGGCCGAGTAGCGAGAGAACCCTACAATGAGCAGTTCTTC.